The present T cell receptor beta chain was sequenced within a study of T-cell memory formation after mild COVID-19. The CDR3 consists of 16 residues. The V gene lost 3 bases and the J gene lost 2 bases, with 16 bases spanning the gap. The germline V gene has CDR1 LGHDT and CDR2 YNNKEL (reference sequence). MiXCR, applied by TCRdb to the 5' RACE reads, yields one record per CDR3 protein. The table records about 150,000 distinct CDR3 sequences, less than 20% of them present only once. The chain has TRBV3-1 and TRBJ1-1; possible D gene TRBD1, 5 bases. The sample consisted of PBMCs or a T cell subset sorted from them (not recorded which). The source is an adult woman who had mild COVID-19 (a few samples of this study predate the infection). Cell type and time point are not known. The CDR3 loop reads CASSQRHGHTNTEAFF. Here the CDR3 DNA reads TGTGCCAGCAGCCAGCGGCATGGACACACTAACACTGAAGCTTTCTTT.